A single sample gave rise to the 27 T cell receptor beta chains below, sequenced in a study of blood T cell repertoires in COVID-19 (dated by TCRdb to about 2020). Receptor libraries were prepared by the immunoSEQ multiplex PCR assay. The clones in this table, taken by TCRdb from immuneACCESS, are in-frame only. Not every clone is retained; where verified, under half of the shortfall comes from an unresolved V gene, and the cause of the rest is unknown. Recorded for this sample are more than 85,000 clones; 84% of them occurred a single time. The leading ten clones occupy more than 20% of the sample. Sequenced input: peripheral blood. These receptors all come from a man aged 60 to 75 with acute or convalescent COVID-19.

This CDR3 reads CATREQGAPIGYGYTF. CDR3 nucleotides: TGTGCCACCAGGGAACAGGGAGCCCCTATCGGCTATGGCTACACCTTC. The chain recombines TRBV15 with TRBJ1-2, with a tentative D call TRBD1 (6 bases). The CDR3 runs 16 residues. V lost 6 bases and J 4 bases, leaving 21 bases between the germline ends. Germline CDR1 LNHNV, CDR2 YYDKDF (reference sequence).

The chain uses TRBV7-9 and TRBJ1-2, with 9 bases matching TRBD1. This CDR3 has 13 residues. CDR1 and CDR2 (germline): SEHNR, FQNEAQ (reference sequence). V shed 7 bases and J 7 bases; nucleotides not matched to a gene: 7. This chain's CDR3 is CASTQGAFGGYTF. The DNA of the CDR3 is TGTGCCAGCACACAGGGGGCTTTTGGTGGCTACACCTTC.

This clone was seen a handful of times. The chain recombines TRBV15 with TRBJ1-1, with 7 bases fitting TRBD1. This CDR3 spans 15 amino acids. Germline V lookup: CDR1 LNHNV, CDR2 YYDKDF (reference sequence). V lost 5 bases to trimming and J lost 5 bases; unmatched junction nucleotides: 11. The CDR3 here is CATSRLKGAGTEAFF. In DNA form, the CDR3 reads TGTGCCACCAGCCGTCTTAAGGGGGCAGGAACTGAAGCTTTCTTT.

The chain carries TRBV3-1 (or the pseudogene TRBV3-2) and TRBJ1-6; D is unclear. The V end was cut by 4 bases, the J end by 10 bases, with 17 bases between. This CDR3 contains 15 residues. Per germline, CDR1 LGHDT and CDR2 YNNKEL (reference sequence). The CDR3 loop reads CASSLQRYSRSPLHF. CDR3 nucleotides: TGTGCCAGCAGCCTCCAAAGATACAGCAGATCACCCCTCCACTTT.

V usage is TRBV19 and J usage is TRBJ1-2; 11 positions match TRBD1. CDR1 is LNHDA and CDR2 is SQIVND in the germline V gene (reference sequence). The CDR3 length is 17 residues. Losses at the gene ends were 4 bases for V and 8 bases for J; bases not matched to a gene: 15. The CDR3 spells CASSTRPGTGGIYGYTF. Here the CDR3 DNA reads TGTGCCAGTAGTACACGTCCCGGGACAGGGGGTATCTACGGCTACACCTTC.

The chain has TRBV5-1 and TRBJ2-3; D may be TRBD2 (5 bases). The CDR3 spans 15 residues. Germline CDR1 and CDR2: SGHRS and YFSETQ. Between the trimmed V and J ends, which lost 4 bases and 3 bases, there was a span of 15 bases. The CDR3 nucleotides read TGCGCCAGCAGCGGAAAATTTTCGGGGACAGATACGCAGTATTTT. This translates into CASSGKFSGTDTQYF.

V gene TRBV2 combines with J gene TRBJ2-1; tentative D call: TRBD2 (5 bases). V lost 2 bases and J 6 bases, leaving 17 bases between the germline ends. This CDR3 spans 16 amino acids. Germline V gene sequence: CDR1 SNHLY, CDR2 FYNNEI. CDR3 sequence: CASSERSQRHPNEQFF. CDR3 coding DNA: TGTGCCAGCAGTGAACGGTCCCAGCGGCATCCCAATGAGCAGTTCTTC.

This clone was detected a few times. V and J are TRBV2 and TRBJ2-5, with TRBD1 as a possible D gene (6 bases). The V and J ends lost 10 bases and 5 bases respectively, with 20 bases between them. From germline, CDR1 is SNHLY and CDR2 FYNNEI. This CDR3 has 14 residues. The CDR3 region is CAMDRRRNAETQYF. CDR3 coding DNA: TGTGCCATGGACAGACGGCGTAACGCGGAGACCCAGTACTTC.

This sequence joins TRBV3-1 (or the pseudogene TRBV3-2) and TRBJ2-7; 7 bases fit TRBD1. This CDR3 contains 13 residues. Germline V gives CDR1 LGHDT, CDR2 YNNKEL (reference sequence). With 3 bases clipped from V and 6 bases from J, the junction kept 5 bases outside the gene matches. As DNA, the CDR3 is TGTGCCAGCAGCCAGGCTAGGGGGCTCGAGCAGTACGTC. Its translation is CASSQARGLEQYV.

The chain is built from TRBV5-4 and TRBJ2-5, with no clear D. Germline V gives CDR1 SGHNT, CDR2 YYREEE (reference sequence). V lost 3 bases to trimming and J lost 2 bases, with 8 bases between them. This CDR3 has 13 amino acids. The CDR3 loop reads CASSYFTQETQYF. The CDR3 region has the DNA TGTGCCAGCAGCTACTTTACTCAAGAGACCCAGTACTTC.

The chain joins TRBV25-1 to TRBJ1-2; 7 bases match TRBD1. This CDR3 contains 14 residues. The J segment lost 5 bases and the V segment lost 6 bases, leaving 9 bases of the junction unmatched. In germline, CDR1 is MGHDK, CDR2 SYGVNS. CDR3 DNA: TGTGCCAGCAGAAACACAGGGGTAGGGTATGGCTACACCTTC. Its protein is CASRNTGVGYGYTF.

This clone was seen a few times. This rearrangement joins TRBV7-2 to TRBJ2-5, with D possibly matching TRBD1 (5 bases). Germline assignment: CDR1 SGHTA and CDR2 FQGNSA. This CDR3 spans 13 amino acids. With 1 base removed from V and 5 bases from J, the gap between germline ends came to 8 bases. The CDR3 coding sequence is TGTGCCAGCAGCTTAGGACAGTGGGAGACCCAGTACTTC. Protein product: CASSLGQWETQYF.

The V call is TRBV5-6, the J call TRBJ2-1; a weak D match, TRBD1 (5 bases). Germline-derived CDR1 and CDR2 are SGHDT and YYEEEE. This CDR3 spans 14 amino acids. Trimming took off 3 bases at V and 3 bases at J, with 10 bases between the two ends. The chain's CDR3 is CASSWRDSYNEQFF. The CDR3 nucleotides read TGTGCCAGCAGCTGGCGAGACAGCTACAATGAGCAGTTCTTC.

This clone showed up just a few times. V and J are TRBV12-5 and TRBJ1-1, with a tentative D call TRBD1 (5 bases). This CDR3 has 16 residues. Germline V CDR1 and CDR2: LGHNT, FRNRAP. The V end lost 0 bases, the J end lost 5 bases, and 16 bases lay between the germline ends. This chain's CDR3 is CASGLVLTSGSTEAFF. The CDR3 nucleotides are TGTGCTAGTGGTTTGGTACTCACGTCAGGGTCGACTGAAGCTTTCTTT.

The rearrangement links TRBV5-1 to TRBJ2-7, with D possibly matching TRBD1 (6 bases). The germline V and J ends were trimmed by 4 bases and 2 bases, with 16 bases remaining between them. The CDR3 length is 15 residues. CDR1 is SGHRS and CDR2 is YFSETQ in the germline V gene. The CDR3 DNA reads TGCGCCAGCAGCCAGACAGGTACCATCCCCTACGAGCAGTACTTC. Translation gives CASSQTGTIPYEQYF.

In nucleotides, the CDR3 is TGCGCCAGCAGCCCGACGCAGGGTGGGGCCAACGTCCTGACTTTC. This translates into CASSPTQGGANVLTF. The V gene is TRBV5-1, the J gene TRBJ2-6; D might be TRBD1 (5 bases). In germline, CDR1 is SGHRS, CDR2 YFSETQ. This CDR3 spans 15 amino acids. V lost 4 bases, J lost 3 bases, and 11 bases lay in between. The full variable domain, rest sourced from reference TRBV5-1 and TRBJ2-6, is KAGVTQTPRYLIKTRGQQVTLSCSPISGHRSVSWYQQTPGQGLQFLFEYFSETQRNKGNFPGRFSGRQFSNSRSEMNVSTLELGDSALYLCASSPTQGGANVLTFGAGSRLTVL.

This chain connects TRBV18 to TRBJ2-3; TRBD2 matches 7 bases. V was clipped by 3 bases and J by 3 bases; unmatched bases: 9. CDR3 size: 16 residues. CDR1 KGHSH and CDR2 LQKENI come from the germline V gene. The CDR3 DNA reads TGTGCCAGCTCACCTGGCGGGGGATCAAGAACAGATACGCAGTATTTT. The encoded protein is CASSPGGGSRTDTQYF.

This sequence joins TRBV7-9 and TRBJ2-3; weak D call: TRBD1 (6 bases). The CDR3 consists of 12 residues. Germline assignment: CDR1 SEHNR and CDR2 FQNEAQ (reference sequence). Trimming removed 3 bases from V and 7 bases from J, with 8 bases in between. In DNA, the CDR3 is TGTGCCAGCAGCTTTACAGGGTATACGCAGTATTTT. Translating gives CASSFTGYTQYF.

This clone was detected only a few times. The V gene is TRBV2, the J gene TRBJ1-5, with 9 bases aligning to TRBD1. The germline CDR1 and CDR2 sequences are SNHLY and FYNNEI. The V and J ends lost 6 bases and 7 bases, in that order; junction bases with no gene match: 4. This CDR3 region has 13 residues. The DNA for the CDR3 is TGTGCCAGCAGCGGGACAGGGACCCAGCCCCAGCATTTT. This encodes CASSGTGTQPQHF.

This rearrangement joins TRBV9 to TRBJ2-5; 9 bases agree with TRBD2. Germline V gene sequence: CDR1 SGDLS, CDR2 YYNGEE. With V trimmed by 3 bases and J by 2 bases, 14 bases remained unmatched. CDR3 length equals 18 residues. The CDR3 loop is CASSAASRGGAAQETQYF. The CDR3 DNA follows: TGTGCCAGCAGCGCCGCGTCGCGGGGGGGGGCGGCTCAAGAGACCCAGTACTTC.

The chain employs TRBV7-9 and TRBJ2-5; possible D gene TRBD2, 5 bases. Germline loops: CDR1 SEHNR, CDR2 FQNEAQ (reference sequence). Trimming cost V 2 bases and J 1 base, with 14 bases left between them. CDR3 size: 16 residues. The CDR3 is CASSLLGSGLQETQYF. The CDR3 DNA sequence: TGTGCCAGCAGCTTACTCGGCAGCGGCCTCCAAGAGACCCAGTACTTC.

The V call is TRBV5-1, the J call TRBJ2-7; 11 bases map to TRBD1. The length of the CDR3 is 14 residues. With V trimmed by 8 bases and J by 3 bases, 7 bases remained unmatched. From germline, CDR1 is SGHRS and CDR2 YFSETQ. CDR3 sequence (DNA): TGCGCCAGTACCCCCGGGACAGGGGGCTACGAGCAGTACTTC. This sequence encodes CASTPGTGGYEQYF.

V gene TRBV4-3 combines with J gene TRBJ1-4; a possible D gene is TRBD1 (5 bases). Looked up from germline, CDR1 is LGHNA and CDR2 is YSLEER. Trimming cost V 0 bases and J 5 bases, with 10 bases left between them. The CDR3 extends over 15 amino acids. The CDR3 protein is CASSQDPDTNEKLFF. The CDR3 region has the DNA TGCGCCAGCAGCCAAGACCCGGACACAAATGAAAAACTGTTTTTT.

The chain links TRBV6-1 to TRBJ2-5; 12 positions match TRBD2. V shed 2 bases, J shed 2 bases, and the junction held 0 bases outside the gene matches. The CDR3 runs 15 residues. CDR1 MNHNS and CDR2 SASEGT come from the germline V gene. The CDR3 nucleotides read TGTGCCAGCAGTGAACTAGCGGGGGGGCAAGAGACCCAGTACTTC. It is translated as CASSELAGGQETQYF.

V gene TRBV7-2 combines with J gene TRBJ1-6; a weak D match, TRBD1 (6 bases). The V end lost 1 base, the J end lost 11 bases, and 18 bases lay between the germline ends. The CDR3 totals 16 residues. The V gene's germline CDR1 is SGHTA and CDR2 FQGNSA. This CDR3 is CASSLGLGHHTTPLHF. The CDR3 DNA sequence: TGTGCCAGCAGCTTAGGCTTGGGACACCATACGACACCCCTCCACTTT. The complete variable domain, with remaining parts taken from reference TRBV7-2 and TRBJ1-6, reads GAGVSQSPSNKVTEKGKDVELRCDPISGHTALYWYRQSLGQGLEFLIYFQGNSAPDKSGLPSDRFSAERTGGSVSTLTIQRTQQEDSAVYLCASSLGLGHHTTPLHFGNGTRLTVT.

This clone was picked up a small number of times. The CDR3 protein is CASSQGQGTEAFF. The CDR3 region has the DNA TGTGCCAGCAGCCAAGGTCAGGGCACTGAAGCTTTCTTT. The chain combines TRBV3-1 (or the pseudogene TRBV3-2) with TRBJ1-1; TRBD1 is a possible D gene (5 bases). V was cut by 1 base and J by 4 bases, with 7 bases left in between. The CDR3 sequence is 13 residues long. From germline, CDR1 is LGHDT and CDR2 YNNKEL (reference sequence).

The gene calls are TRBV9 and TRBJ2-3; 8 bases agree with TRBD2. V was pared by 3 bases and J by 2 bases, with 14 bases of the junction left unmatched. Germline V gene sequence: CDR1 SGDLS, CDR2 YYNGEE. CDR3 length: 18 residues. The CDR3: CASSAHLPAGVFTDTQYF. Written as DNA, the CDR3 is TGTGCCAGCAGCGCCCATCTACCAGCGGGGGTTTTCACAGATACGCAGTATTTT.